This TCR beta chain was profiled in a study of cytomegalovirus exposure and HLA in healthy donors. General study findings and limits: Most TCR sequences proved rare, with some public TCRs found in many donors.

Clones were sequenced by immunoSEQ multiplex PCR, and TCRdb holds only the in-frame ones, with some missing. The table lists roughly 100,000 clones, 70% to 90% of them singletons. A remark on this clone: Antigen unknown.

CDR3 size: 14 residues. The germline V gene has CDR1 SGHRS and CDR2 YFSETQ. V was clipped by 0 bases and J by 3 bases, with 6 bases between them. The chain is built from TRBV5-1 and TRBJ2-2; no clear D gene. The TCR sequence derives from a woman between 18 and 29 years old in good health and CMV-seropositive. The sequenced material came from PBMCs. The CDR3 DNA sequence: TGCGCCAGCAGCTTGGGACAAGACACCGGGGAGCTGTTTTTT. Translating gives CASSLGQDTGELFF.